This TCR beta chain is drawn from a study of identical twins. This clonotype was observed a handful of times. CDR1 and CDR2 (germline): SGHRS, YFSETQ. V lost 4 bases and J lost 0; bases outside the gene matches: 6. The CDR3 extends over 15 amino acids. TCRdb used MiXCR to reprocess the 5' RACE reads, holding one entry per CDR3 protein. The sample includes around 690,000 distinct CDR3 sequences, about 20% seen only once; the top ten take about 4.5%. These data were likewise used in another study, on T cells expressing NK-cell markers.

This TCR was recovered from a woman under 30 in good health. This chain joins TRBV5-1 and TRBJ1-1; 7 bases are shared with TRBD1. Sequences were obtained from PBMCs. Written as DNA, the CDR3 is TGCGCCAGCAGCCAAACAGGGGACATGAACACTGAAGCTTTCTTT. Amino acid sequence: CASSQTGDMNTEAFF.